Sequencing of this TCR beta chain was carried out in a study of cytomegalovirus exposure and HLA in healthy donors. General study findings and limits: The presence/absence work took it that sequencing depth was about the same across donors. Later analysis revealed greater clonal expansion in HLA-associated TCR beta chains than in equally common others. Later analysis associated a missense DCLRE1C variant with TCR beta V- and J-gene trimming.

This CDR3 contains 17 residues. From germline, CDR1 is SNHLY and CDR2 FYNNEI. In the case of this clone: Its antigen is not known. The junction shows a germline mismatch at one end, possibly a read error.

Use of 60 Vbeta and 13 Jbeta primers characterized the PCR. Only in-frame clones appear in the TCRdb table, and some are missing; sequencing was by immunoSEQ multiplex PCR. Of 190,000 or so clones listed, approximately 78% were seen once; the top ten hold 6.5%. The sequence derives from a woman in her forties or fifties in good health and CMV-seropositive. V is TRBV2 and J is TRBJ2-1, with 8 bases lining up with TRBD1. Sequencing was done on a sample of PBMCs. CDR3 sequence reads: CASSERTGQWSYNGQFF. The DNA of the CDR3 is TGTGCCAGCAGTGAAAGGACAGGGCAGTGGTCCTACAATGGGCAGTTCTTC.